This T cell receptor beta chain was obtained from a study of blood T cell repertoires in COVID-19. Assay: immunoSEQ multiplex PCR; the TCRdb copy retains only in-frame clones and omits some. The sample comprises 100,000 to 150,000 clones, roughly 89% of which are singletons, and around 19% rests with the top ten. This receptor was taken from a man aged 50-59 years with active or convalescent COVID-19. Sequences were obtained from peripheral blood.

The CDR3 DNA reads TGCAGCGTTGTGACAGGTTCCCTTAACAATGAGCAGTTCTTC. Residues: CSVVTGSLNNEQFF. J is TRBJ2-1 and V is TRBV29-1; tentative D call: TRBD1 (6 bases). The CDR3 runs to 14 residues. V lost 4 bases and J lost 5, with 15 bases in between. Looked up from germline, CDR1 is SQVTM and CDR2 is ANQGSEA.